The T cell receptor beta chain described here comes from a study of blood T cell repertoires in COVID-19. The wider study: PBMCs, B-cell-depleted T cells, or T cells were the source of the cDNA or gDNA that made up the material.

Some clones are missing from TCRdb's copy, which holds only in-frame ones; the method was immunoSEQ multiplex PCR. Here the sample spans roughly 250,000 clones, 70% to 90% being singletons. CDR1 is KGHSH and CDR2 is LQKENI in the germline V gene. The CDR3 has 16 amino acids. Trimming cost V 4 bases and J 5 bases; bases outside gene matches: 10. This chain uses TRBV18 with TRBJ2-5; 10 nucleotides agree with TRBD2. Sequencing was carried out using PBMCs or T cells enriched from blood (not recorded which). This TCR was recovered from a woman aged 25 to 39 who had recovered from COVID-19. CDR3 residues: CASSRRPSGGGETQYF. The CDR3 nucleotides are TGTGCCAGCTCACGACGACCTAGCGGGGGAGGGGAGACCCAGTACTTC.